These 19 T cell receptor beta chains were sequenced from one sample in a study of OX40 agonist ivuxolimab in advanced cancers. This table comes from immunoSEQ multiplex PCR, and its TCRdb copy is limited to in-frame clones, with some not included. The data show 13,000 to 15,000 clones, more than 65% seen once. The starting material was CD4+ or CD8+ T cells sorted from blood, obtained in a trial of the OX40 agonist ivuxolimab. Every receptor here comes from an adult with an advanced solid tumor such as melanoma, head and neck, liver or kidney cancer.

V is TRBV9 and J is TRBJ2-6, with TRBD2 matching 7 bases. This CDR3 contains 18 residues. V was pared by 0 bases and J by 0 bases, with 6 bases of the junction left unmatched. The V gene's germline CDR1 is SGDLS and CDR2 YYNGEE. In DNA, the CDR3 is TGTGCCAGCAGCGTAGGCCTAGCGGAGTACTCTGGGGCCAACGTCCTGACTTTC. This codes for CASSVGLAEYSGANVLTF.

CDR3 nucleotide sequence: TGTGCCAGCAGCCTCGGGGCGGGGGACACTGAAGCTTTCTTT. It specifies CASSLGAGDTEAFF. V usage is TRBV5-4 and J usage is TRBJ1-1; D might be TRBD1 (5 bases). Between the trimmed V and J ends, which lost 4 bases and 3 bases, there was a span of 13 bases. Germline V lookup: CDR1 SGHNT, CDR2 YYREEE (reference sequence). This CDR3 region has 14 residues.

J is TRBJ1-1 and V is TRBV7-2; no clear D. The CDR3 totals 11 residues. Trimming shortened V by 5 bases and J by 5 bases, and 6 bases separated the two germline ends. CDR1 is SGHTA, CDR2 FQGNSA, per germline. Here the CDR3 reads CASSTRTEAFF. DNA of the CDR3: TGTGCCAGCAGCACGCGAACTGAAGCTTTCTTT. The full variable domain, its missing parts supplied by reference TRBV7-2 and TRBJ1-1, is GAGVSQSPSNKVTEKGKDVELRCDPISGHTALYWYRQSLGQGLEFLIYFQGNSAPDKSGLPSDRFSAERTGGSVSTLTIQRTQQEDSAVYLCASSTRTEAFFGQGTRLTVV.

This clone was observed a handful of times. This chain uses TRBV6-1 with TRBJ2-7; D not certain. The CDR3 loop spans 14 amino acids. Looked up from germline, CDR1 is MNHNS and CDR2 is SASEGT. V lost 4 bases and J 2 bases, leaving 12 bases between the germline ends. This CDR3 reads CASSGAFQAYEQYF. As DNA, the CDR3 is TGTGCCAGCAGTGGGGCTTTCCAGGCCTACGAGCAGTACTTC.

The V and J genes are TRBV25-1 and TRBJ2-3; unclear D gene. Germline lookup yields CDR1 MGHDK and CDR2 SYGVNS. V was cut by 4 bases and J by 4 bases, with 12 bases left in between. CDR3 length equals 14 residues. In nucleotides, the CDR3 is TGTGCCAGCAGTGCCCAAAGCCCCCCAGATACGCAGTATTTT. Translated: CASSAQSPPDTQYF.

The chain recombines TRBV11-3 with TRBJ2-7, with TRBD1 matching 7 bases. Germline values: CDR1 SGHNT, CDR2 YENEEA. Unmatched junction bases numbered 5, after V lost 3 bases and J lost 0 bases. The CDR3 is 15 amino acids. CDR3 coding DNA: TGTGCCAGCAGCTTGGACAGGACGCTCTCCTACGAGCAGTACTTC. It yields the protein CASSLDRTLSYEQYF.

This clone rates as medium-sized. The chain joins TRBV7-8 to TRBJ2-7, with D possibly being TRBD1 (6 bases). Germline-derived CDR1 and CDR2 are SGHVS and FQNEAQ. The CDR3 consists of 12 residues. V lost 5 bases and J 5 bases, leaving 10 bases between the germline ends. CDR3 in DNA: TGTGCCAGCAGCCACCGGGACAACGAGCAGTACTTC. Amino acid sequence: CASSHRDNEQYF.

This chain joins TRBV7-9 and TRBJ1-1, with D possibly being TRBD1 (6 bases). The CDR3 runs to 11 residues. Trimming cost V 5 bases and J 8 bases, with 9 bases left between them. The germline CDR1 and CDR2 sequences are SEHNR and FQNEAQ (reference sequence). The CDR3 region has the DNA TGTGCCAGCAGCCACGGGACAGAAGCTTTCTTT. It is translated as CASSHGTEAFF.

V usage is TRBV6-1 and J usage is TRBJ1-5, with D perhaps matching TRBD1 (5 bases). Germline CDR1 MNHNS, CDR2 SASEGT. The CDR3 consists of 15 residues. The V gene lost 4 bases and the J gene lost 1 base, with 11 bases spanning the gap. The chain's CDR3 is CASSGLGASNQPQHF. DNA of the CDR3: TGTGCCAGCAGTGGGTTAGGGGCAAGCAATCAGCCCCAGCATTTT.

In this sample, this clone turned up a few times. The chain recombines TRBV4-1 with TRBJ1-3; D not resolved. The CDR3 sequence is 15 residues long. Germline V lookup: CDR1 MGHRA, CDR2 YSYEKL. V was cut by 4 bases and J by 0 bases, with 10 bases left in between. CDR3 residues: CASSPSTLSGNTIYF. CDR3 nucleotides: TGCGCCAGCAGCCCCTCGACGCTCTCTGGAAACACCATATATTTT.

The rearrangement uses TRBV30 and TRBJ2-7, with D perhaps TRBD1 (5 bases). Trimming took 0 bases from V and 6 from J, leaving 9 bases between them. This CDR3 contains 12 residues. CDR1 and CDR2 (germline): GTSNPN, SVGIG (reference sequence). CDR3 protein: CAWSVAGSEQYF. The CDR3 DNA follows: TGTGCCTGGAGTGTCGCAGGGTCCGAGCAGTACTTC.

This rearrangement joins TRBV19 to TRBJ1-4, with D hard to call. V lost 4 bases and J lost 8, with 8 bases in between. This CDR3 spans 12 amino acids. From germline, CDR1 is LNHDA and CDR2 SQIVND (reference sequence). The DNA for the CDR3 is TGTGCCAGTAGTAATTTAGAGGAAAAACTGTTTTTT. This translates into CASSNLEEKLFF.

This sequence joins TRBV19 and TRBJ2-7; perhaps TRBD1 as D (5 bases). Trimming removed 5 bases from V and 1 base from J, with 9 bases in between. Germline CDR1 LNHDA, CDR2 SQIVND (reference sequence). The CDR3 is 13 residues long. The CDR3: CASSAGLSYEQYF. CDR3 coding DNA: TGTGCCAGTAGTGCAGGGCTTTCCTACGAGCAGTACTTC.

The chain joins TRBV4-1 to TRBJ2-7, with D tentatively TRBD1 or TRBD2 (5 bases each). V was pared by 2 bases and J by 4 bases, with 15 bases between. The germline V gene has CDR1 MGHRA and CDR2 YSYEKL. CDR3 size: 15 residues. The CDR3: CASSQIQGDRYEQYF. The DNA of the CDR3 is TGCGCCAGCAGCCAAATTCAGGGAGATAGGTACGAGCAGTACTTC.

This chain connects TRBV2 to TRBJ2-5; no clear D gene. The germline V and J ends were trimmed by 5 bases and 5 bases, with 12 bases remaining between them. Germline V gene lookup returns CDR1 SNHLY and CDR2 FYNNEI. This CDR3 is built from 13 residues. CDR3 sequence: CASSLPTMETQYF. The CDR3 DNA sequence: TGTGCCAGCAGTTTGCCCACTATGGAGACCCAGTACTTC.

V gene TRBV2 combines with J gene TRBJ2-1, with a possible D match to TRBD2 (7 bases). The CDR3 covers 16 residues. With 1 base removed from V and 2 bases from J, the gap between germline ends came to 12 bases. CDR1 is SNHLY and CDR2 is FYNNEI in the germline V gene. For the CDR3, the DNA is TGTGCCAGCAGTGAAGTGGGAGGGGGTACCTACAATGAGCAGTTCTTC. Its translation is CASSEVGGGTYNEQFF.

In DNA form, the CDR3 reads TGTGCCAGCAGCTCCACCGCAGGGGTCACCGGGGAGCTGTTTTTT. Translating it yields CASSSTAGVTGELFF. The V gene is TRBV11-2, the J gene TRBJ2-2; perhaps TRBD1 as D (6 bases). The CDR3 length is 15 residues. Germline V lookup: CDR1 SGHAT, CDR2 FQNNGV. Trimming stripped 4 bases from V and 4 bases from J, with 13 bases between. The complete variable domain, with remaining parts taken from reference TRBV11-2 and TRBJ2-2, reads EAGVAQSPRYKIIEKRQSVAFWCNPISGHATLYWYQQILGQGPKLLIQFQNNGVVDDSQLPKDRFSAERLKGVDSTLKIQPAKLEDSAVYLCASSSTAGVTGELFFGEGSRLTVL.

The V gene is TRBV29-1, the J gene TRBJ2-7, with TRBD2 matching over 7 bases. This CDR3 has 14 amino acids. V shed 4 bases and J 2 bases; nucleotides not matched to a gene: 8. Germline CDR1 and CDR2: SQVTM and ANQGSEA. As DNA, the CDR3 is TGCAGCGTTGTACTGGGAGGGAACCCCTACGAGCAGTACTTC. The encoded protein is CSVVLGGNPYEQYF.

This chain joins TRBV21-1 and TRBJ2-3; TRBD1 is the table's D call and was not checked against the DNA. TRBV21-1 is given as a pseudogene. This CDR3 has 16 amino acids. The CDR3 region is CASSKSCGQGSDTQYF. The CDR3 DNA reads as TGTGCCAGCAGCAAATCGTGTGGACAGGGGTCCGATACGCAGTATTTT.